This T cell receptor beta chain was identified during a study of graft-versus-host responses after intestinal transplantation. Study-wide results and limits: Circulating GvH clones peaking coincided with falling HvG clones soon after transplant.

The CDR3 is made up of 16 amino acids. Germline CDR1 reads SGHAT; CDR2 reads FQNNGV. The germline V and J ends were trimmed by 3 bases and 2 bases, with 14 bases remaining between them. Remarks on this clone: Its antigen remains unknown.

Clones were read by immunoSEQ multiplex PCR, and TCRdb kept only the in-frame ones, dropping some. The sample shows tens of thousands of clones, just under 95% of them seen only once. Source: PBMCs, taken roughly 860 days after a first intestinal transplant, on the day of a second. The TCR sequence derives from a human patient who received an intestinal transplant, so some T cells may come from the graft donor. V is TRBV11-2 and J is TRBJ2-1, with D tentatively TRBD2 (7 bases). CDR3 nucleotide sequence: TGTGCCAGCAGCTTTCAACAGGGAGGGACCTACAATGAGCAGTTCTTC. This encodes CASSFQQGGTYNEQFF.